The 12 T cell receptor beta chains given below trace back to one sample, sequenced in a study of T cell responses to AZD1222 COVID-19 vaccine. The data were produced by immunoSEQ multiplex PCR, yet TCRdb's version contains in-frame clones alone and is incomplete. The table records 120,000 or so clones, 80% to 95% of them present only once. The sample here was peripheral blood, taken on day 0 of AZD1222 vaccination. Receptor source: an adult in good health.

This clone has just one count. V is TRBV5-1 and J is TRBJ2-7; D not certain. The CDR3 runs 13 residues. In germline, CDR1 is SGHRS, CDR2 YFSETQ. Trimming took 0 bases from V and 2 from J, leaving 6 bases between them. CDR3: CASSLVSTYEQYF. CDR3 bases: TGCGCCAGCAGCTTGGTTTCTACCTACGAGCAGTACTTC.

The rearrangement uses TRBV5-6 and TRBJ1-3, with 8 bases aligning to TRBD1. The CDR3 sequence is 17 residues long. The J segment lost 0 bases and the V segment lost 2 bases, leaving 7 bases of the junction unmatched. Germline loops: CDR1 SGHDT, CDR2 YYEEEE. The CDR3 is CASSFTRQGFSGNTIYF. In DNA, the CDR3 is TGTGCCAGCAGCTTTACCCGACAGGGGTTCTCTGGAAACACCATATATTTT.

V usage is TRBV28 and J usage is TRBJ2-7, with TRBD1 matching 9 bases. Trimming cost V 1 base and J 3 bases; bases outside gene matches: 7. Germline CDR1 is MDHEN and CDR2 is SYDVKM. The CDR3 has 16 residues. CDR3 bases: TGTGCCAGCAGTTTATCTTCCGGACAGGGGAGCTACGAGCAGTACTTC. As protein: CASSLSSGQGSYEQYF. The variable domain in full, completed from reference TRBV28 and TRBJ2-7, reads DVKVTQSSRYLVKRTGEKVFLECVQDMDHENMFWYRQDPGLGLRLIYFSYDVKMKEKGDIPEGYSVSREKKERFSLILESASTNQTSMYLCASSLSSGQGSYEQYFGPGTRLTVT.

The genes are TRBV12-3 or TRBV12-4 and TRBJ2-5; tentatively, D is TRBD1 (5 bases). The germline V and J ends were trimmed by 3 bases and 10 bases, with 15 bases remaining between them. This CDR3 is built from 13 residues. As DNA, the CDR3 is TGTGCCAGCAGTTTGAGCCGGGTTAGGGGCCAGTACTTC. Translated, it gives CASSLSRVRGQYF.

The V gene is TRBV19, the J gene TRBJ2-7, with D tentatively TRBD1 (5 bases). Germline CDR1 LNHDA, CDR2 SQIVND (reference sequence). With 4 bases removed from V and 3 bases from J, the gap between germline ends came to 19 bases. The CDR3 covers 16 residues. CDR3 residues: CASSRVAAARGYEQYF. CDR3 nucleotide sequence: TGTGCCAGTAGTAGGGTGGCGGCGGCAAGGGGCTACGAGCAGTACTTC.

J is TRBJ2-5 and V is TRBV19; 8 nucleotides agree with TRBD2. The CDR3 extends over 13 amino acids. The germline CDR1 and CDR2 sequences are LNHDA and SQIVND (reference sequence). J lost 5 bases, V lost 5 bases, and 4 bases had no gene match. The CDR3 DNA reads TGTGCCAGTAGTGGGACTAGGTGGGAGACCCAGTACTTC. Translating gives CASSGTRWETQYF.

The V gene is TRBV30, the J gene TRBJ2-7; the D gene is possibly TRBD2 (7 bases). The ends were cut back, 3 bases at V and 7 bases at J, with 16 bases in the middle. The length of the CDR3 is 13 residues. Germline values: CDR1 GTSNPN, CDR2 SVGIG (reference sequence). CDR3 sequence reads: CAWRRGGTLEQYF. CDR3 coding DNA: TGTGCCTGGAGGAGGGGGGGGACTTTGGAGCAGTACTTC.

The gene calls are TRBV7-8 and TRBJ2-5; 10 positions agree with TRBD1. Germline V lookup: CDR1 SGHVS, CDR2 FQNEAQ. V shed 5 bases and J 4 bases; nucleotides not matched to a gene: 4. There are 14 residues in the CDR3. In DNA form, the CDR3 reads TGTGCCAGCAGCCCTCGGACAGGGGGAGAGACCCAGTACTTC. Translation gives CASSPRTGGETQYF.

CDR3 loop: CASSPGTLGAYTEAFF. DNA for the CDR3: TGTGCCAGCTCACCAGGGACACTTGGAGCGTACACTGAAGCTTTCTTT. The chain joins TRBV18 to TRBJ1-1, with D possibly being TRBD1 (6 bases). The V end lost 2 bases, the J end lost 3 bases, and 16 bases lay between the germline ends. The V gene's germline CDR1 is KGHSH and CDR2 LQKENI. The CDR3 is 16 residues long.

This clone was observed once. The rearrangement joins TRBV11-2 to TRBJ2-1, with 11 bases that match TRBD2. This CDR3 region has 16 residues. The germline CDR1 and CDR2 sequences are SGHAT and FQNNGV. V was clipped by 4 bases and J by 5 bases; unmatched bases: 7. This chain's CDR3 is CASSSLSGRANNEQFF. DNA for the CDR3: TGTGCCAGCAGCTCACTTAGCGGGAGGGCAAACAATGAGCAGTTCTTC.

This sequence joins TRBV30 and TRBJ1-1; no reliable D call. With 0 bases removed from V and 0 bases from J, the gap between germline ends came to 5 bases. From germline, CDR1 is GTSNPN and CDR2 SVGIG (reference sequence). The CDR3 sequence is 13 residues long. The CDR3: CAWSVQLNTEAFF. The CDR3 bases are TGTGCCTGGAGTGTACAGTTGAACACTGAAGCTTTCTTT.

The chain links TRBV28 to TRBJ2-7, with no clear D. V gave up 5 bases and J gave up 1 base, with 6 bases separating them. Germline-derived CDR1 and CDR2 are MDHEN and SYDVKM. This CDR3 region has 12 residues. CDR3 in amino acids: CASSTSSYEQYF. CDR3 nucleotides: TGTGCCAGCAGTACTTCTTCCTACGAGCAGTACTTC.